Following are 20 T cell receptor beta chains from one sample sequenced in a study of T-cell memory formation after mild COVID-19. Using its own MiXCR run on the 5' RACE reads, TCRdb lists one record per CDR3 protein. The sample gives 580,000 or so distinct CDR3 sequences, roughly 17% of which show up once; roughly 7.8% is in the top ten. Sequencing was performed on PBMCs or a T cell subset sorted from them (not recorded which). The source of these receptors is an adult woman who had mild COVID-19 (a few samples of this study predate the infection). Cell type and time point are not known.

This clonotype has just a few counts. This chain connects TRBV5-1 to TRBJ2-2, with 9 bases fitting TRBD1. After removal of 0 bases from V and 5 bases from J, the junction contained 5 bases not matched to a gene. The CDR3 loop spans 16 amino acids. Germline V gene lookup returns CDR1 SGHRS and CDR2 YFSETQ. This CDR3 reads CASSLDTGGATGELFF. In DNA form, the CDR3 reads TGCGCCAGCAGCTTGGATACAGGGGGCGCAACCGGGGAGCTGTTTTTT.

The table lists this clonotype with a few counts. The chain combines TRBV20-1 with TRBJ2-2; 14 bases are shared with TRBD2. CDR1 and CDR2 from the germline V gene are DFQATT and SNEGSKA (reference sequence). The J segment lost 3 bases and the V segment lost 3 bases, leaving 3 bases of the junction unmatched. The CDR3 has 16 amino acids. The CDR3 region has the DNA TGCAGTGCTAGGGCGGGACTAGCGGGAGACACCGGGGAGCTGTTTTTT. The encoded protein is CSARAGLAGDTGELFF.

This rearrangement joins TRBV6-5 to TRBJ2-5; 10 bases are a match to TRBD1. The ends lost 5 bases at V and 5 bases at J; junction bases unmatched: 8. Per germline, CDR1 MNHEY and CDR2 SVGAGI. The CDR3 is 15 residues long. The CDR3 nucleotides read TGTGCCAGCAGTCCGACCGGACAGGGGGGGGAGACCCAGTACTTC. Its translation: CASSPTGQGGETQYF.

The CDR3 is CASSLEASSLGEQFF. CDR3 nucleotides: TGCGCCAGCAGCTTGGAGGCCAGTTCGTTGGGTGAGCAGTTCTTC. V usage is TRBV5-1 and J usage is TRBJ2-1; D gene unclear. V lost 0 bases and J 9 bases, leaving 16 bases between the germline ends. This CDR3 is built from 15 residues. Germline CDR1 and CDR2: SGHRS and YFSETQ.

This clonotype turned up a few times. This chain connects TRBV29-1 to TRBJ2-3; D is possibly TRBD2 (6 bases). Germline lookup yields CDR1 SQVTM and CDR2 ANQGSEA. The CDR3 loop spans 15 amino acids. Trimming pared 7 bases from V and 0 bases from J, leaving 17 bases between. This chain's CDR3 is CSASSGLLSTDTQYF. In DNA, the CDR3 is TGCAGCGCGTCCTCGGGACTTCTAAGCACAGATACGCAGTATTTT.

This clonotype has only a few counts. This rearrangement joins TRBV6-5 to TRBJ2-2, with D tentatively TRBD2 (5 bases). V lost 1 base and J lost 0, with 9 bases in between. This CDR3 is 16 amino acids long. From germline, CDR1 is MNHEY and CDR2 SVGAGI. CDR3: CASSYFPGTNTGELFF. Here the CDR3 DNA reads TGTGCCAGCAGTTACTTTCCGGGGACGAACACCGGGGAGCTGTTTTTT.

The J gene is TRBJ2-5, the V gene TRBV7-3; TRBD2 matches 8 bases. The CDR3 is 15 amino acids. Germline V gene sequence: CDR1 SGHTA, CDR2 FQGTGA. V dropped 5 bases and J dropped 4; count of bases not matched to a gene: 9. CDR3 coding DNA: TGTGCCAGCAGCGCCCTCGGGGGGGCAGGAGAGACCCAGTACTTC. Translating it yields CASSALGGAGETQYF.

In this sample, this clonotype turned up a few times. The chain combines TRBV20-1 with TRBJ2-1; the match to TRBD2 covers 7 bases. The CDR3 runs 17 residues. After removal of 1 base from V and 7 bases from J, the junction contained 16 bases not matched to a gene. The germline gives CDR1 DFQATT, CDR2 SNEGSKA (reference sequence). CDR3 in amino acids: CSARAPKAGVLWNEQFF. The DNA for the CDR3 is TGCAGTGCTAGAGCACCAAAGGCGGGAGTACTTTGGAATGAGCAGTTCTTC.

This clonotype was observed a few times. CDR3 sequence (DNA): TGTGCCACACAAAAAGATGGAGGAGTAGGGAAAGCTTTCTTT. Its protein is CATQKDGGVGKAFF. V gene TRBV7-2 combines with J gene TRBJ1-1; D uncertain. The CDR3 is made up of 14 amino acids. Trimming pared 10 bases from V and 9 bases from J, leaving 24 bases between. Per the germline V gene, CDR1 is SGHTA and CDR2 is FQGNSA. Looking up the rest from reference TRBV7-2 and TRBJ1-1 gives the full variable domain: GAGVSQSPSNKVTEKGKDVELRCDPISGHTALYWYRQSLGQGLEFLIYFQGNSAPDKSGLPSDRFSAERTGGSVSTLTIQRTQQEDSAVYLCATQKDGGVGKAFFGQGTRLTVV.

This clonotype was recorded at least ten times. The chain joins TRBV24-1 to TRBJ2-5; TRBD1 matches 9 bases. The CDR3 covers 15 residues. J was trimmed by 2 bases and V by 0 bases; bases with no gene match: 0. Germline-derived CDR1 and CDR2 are KGHDR and SFDVKD. The CDR3 loop is CATSDLGQGQETQYF. CDR3 nucleotides: TGTGCCACCAGTGATTTGGGACAGGGGCAAGAGACCCAGTACTTC.

The chain employs TRBV10-3 and TRBJ2-7; a possible D gene is TRBD1 (5 bases). The CDR3 runs 19 residues. V lost 1 base to trimming and J lost 2 bases, with 24 bases between them. CDR1 is ENHRY, CDR2 SYGVKD, per germline. The CDR3 spells CAISEWDSTLGPGPYEQYF. CDR3 coding DNA: TGTGCCATCAGTGAGTGGGATTCGACTTTAGGCCCAGGGCCCTACGAGCAGTACTTC.

The chain carries TRBV24-1 and TRBJ2-1, with TRBD2 matching over 12 bases. The CDR3 totals 17 residues. Trimming cost V 7 bases and J 3 bases; bases outside gene matches: 9. Germline V gene lookup returns CDR1 KGHDR and CDR2 SFDVKD. This CDR3 is CATSQGLAGLNYNEQFF. CDR3 bases: TGTGCCACCAGCCAAGGACTAGCGGGATTAAACTACAATGAGCAGTTCTTC.

J is TRBJ2-7 and V is TRBV27, with D possibly TRBD2 on 6 matching bases. The germline V gene has CDR1 MNHEY and CDR2 SMNVEV (reference sequence). This CDR3 has 16 amino acids. The germline V and J ends were trimmed by 0 bases and 0 bases, with 12 bases remaining between them. As DNA, the CDR3 is TGTGCCAGCAGTTTATCCGGGACTTGGAGCTCCTACGAGCAGTACTTC. Its translation is CASSLSGTWSSYEQYF.

The chain combines TRBV5-1 with TRBJ2-1; no reliable D call. Between the trimmed V and J ends, which lost 4 bases and 7 bases, there was a span of 18 bases. Per germline, CDR1 SGHRS and CDR2 YFSETQ. The CDR3 covers 15 residues. CDR3 coding DNA: TGCGCCAGCAGCCCCCGGCTGATGACTCTAAATGAGCAGTTCTTC. Translated, it gives CASSPRLMTLNEQFF. The full variable domain, in which reference TRBV5-1 and TRBJ2-1 provide the parts outside the CDR3, is KAGVTQTPRYLIKTRGQQVTLSCSPISGHRSVSWYQQTPGQGLQFLFEYFSETQRNKGNFPGRFSGRQFSNSRSEMNVSTLELGDSALYLCASSPRLMTLNEQFFGPGTRLTVL.

V and J are TRBV27 and TRBJ1-2; TRBD1 matches 12 bases. The CDR3 contains 18 residues. Germline V gene lookup returns CDR1 MNHEY and CDR2 SMNVEV (reference sequence). V shed 2 bases and J 1 base; nucleotides not matched to a gene: 8. CDR3 region: CASSLGGTGGRFNYGYTF. The CDR3 nucleotides are TGTGCCAGCAGTTTAGGCGGGACAGGGGGCCGTTTTAACTATGGCTACACCTTC.

This clonotype was seen more than once but under ten times. V usage is TRBV20-1 and J usage is TRBJ2-7; 8 bases line up with TRBD1. Germline V gene data show CDR1 as DFQATT and CDR2 as SNEGSKA (reference sequence). V lost 6 bases and J lost 3; bases outside the gene matches: 7. The CDR3 length is 13 residues. The CDR3 reads CSARTGTGYEQYF. CDR3 bases: TGCAGTGCCAGGACAGGGACGGGCTACGAGCAGTACTTC.

The rearrangement joins TRBV19 to TRBJ1-1; D gene uncertain. The CDR3 contains 14 residues. CDR1 and CDR2 (germline): LNHDA, SQIVND (reference sequence). The V gene lost 8 bases and the J gene lost 0 bases, with 13 bases spanning the gap. The CDR3 DNA follows: TGTGCCAGTCTCCGGGCAGACATGAACACTGAAGCTTTCTTT. It is translated as CASLRADMNTEAFF. The entire variable domain, with the rest obtained from reference TRBV19 and TRBJ1-1, is as follows: DGGITQSPKYLFRKEGQNVTLSCEQNLNHDAMYWYRQDPGQGLRLIYYSQIVNDFQKGDIAEGYSVSREKKESFPLTVTSAQKNPTAFYLCASLRADMNTEAFFGQGTRLTVV.

The chain's CDR3 is CASRITGGGSYEQYF. The CDR3 coding sequence is TGTGCCAGCAGGATAACAGGGGGCGGTTCCTACGAGCAGTACTTC. This sequence joins TRBV11-1 and TRBJ2-7; 9 bases agree with TRBD1. With 6 bases clipped from V and 1 base from J, the junction kept 7 bases outside the gene matches. The CDR3 is 15 residues long. The germline V gene encodes CDR1 SGHAT and CDR2 FQDESV (reference sequence).

This chain joins TRBV6-2 or TRBV6-3 and TRBJ2-1, with 7 bases lining up with TRBD2. The CDR3 is made up of 13 amino acids. Germline V lookup: CDR1 MNHEY, CDR2 SVGEGT. Unmatched junction bases numbered 7, after V lost 4 bases and J lost 10 bases. CDR3 nucleotide sequence: TGTGCCAGCAGTTGGGGAGGGAGACGGGAGCAGTTCTTC. Protein sequence: CASSWGGRREQFF.

A few counts support this clonotype. This rearrangement joins TRBV12-3 or TRBV12-4 to TRBJ1-6; D unresolved. V gave up 5 bases and J gave up 8 bases, with 13 bases separating them. The CDR3 is made up of 14 amino acids. CDR3 loop: CASSQIHGDSPLHF. CDR3 sequence (DNA): TGTGCCAGCAGTCAGATTCATGGGGATTCACCCCTCCACTTT.